One and the same sample provided the 17 T cell receptor beta chains below, sequenced in a study of HIV-infected patients and healthy controls. Whole blood was used without fractionation, so all unsorted peripheral T cells were included. 500 ng RNA was reverse transcribed with alpha and beta constant-region primers. Separate chain-specific third strand synthesis with multiplexing indices produced the alpha and beta libraries. One entry per CDR3 protein, called by TCRdb with MiXCR from the 5' RACE reads. The data hold about 15,000 distinct CDR3 sequences, with around 9.2% observed a single time. Sequenced material: blood. The receptors shown here come from an adult in good health.

In this sample, this clonotype turned up a few times. The V gene is TRBV7-9, the J gene TRBJ2-2; D call uncertain. Germline V gene sequence: CDR1 SEHNR, CDR2 FQNEAQ (reference sequence). The V end was cut by 5 bases, the J end by 6 bases, with 7 bases between. CDR3 length equals 12 residues. CDR3 in DNA: TGTGCCAGCAGCCGAGCCGCCGGGGAGCTGTTTTTT. Protein: CASSRAAGELFF.

J is TRBJ2-3 and V is TRBV6-6; D gene uncertain. This CDR3 region has 13 residues. V lost 2 bases, J lost 4 bases, and 7 bases lay in between. The V gene's germline CDR1 is MNHNY and CDR2 SVGAGI (reference sequence). The CDR3 protein is CASSYPQADTQYF. The CDR3 DNA reads TGTGCCAGCAGTTACCCTCAGGCAGATACGCAGTATTTT.

This clonotype was recorded many times. This rearrangement joins TRBV28 to TRBJ2-7, with TRBD2 identical over 7 bases. The CDR3 loop spans 14 amino acids. Unmatched junction bases numbered 9, after V lost 3 bases and J lost 7 bases. CDR1 and CDR2 (germline): MDHEN, SYDVKM. In DNA form, the CDR3 reads TGTGCCAGCAGTTTCCAGGGAGGGGTGCCTGAGCAGTACTTC. Protein sequence: CASSFQGGVPEQYF.

This chain links TRBV20-1 with TRBJ1-1; D not certain. This CDR3 has 13 amino acids. Germline CDR1 reads DFQATT; CDR2 reads SNEGSKA (reference sequence). Deletions cut 6 bases from V and 1 base from J, with 12 bases between. The CDR3 spells CSADRGPNTEAFF. The CDR3 nucleotides read TGCAGTGCCGACCGAGGACCGAACACTGAAGCTTTCTTT.

V gene TRBV7-9 combines with J gene TRBJ1-1; a possible D gene is TRBD1 (6 bases). V was trimmed by 0 bases and J by 7 bases, leaving 15 bases between them. This CDR3 is 15 amino acids long. Germline CDR1 is SEHNR and CDR2 is FQNEAQ (reference sequence). Written as DNA, the CDR3 is TGTGCCAGCAGCTTAGCGGAGGGGGGCGTGGATGAAGCTTTCTTT. As protein: CASSLAEGGVDEAFF.

This clonotype came up many times. The rearrangement uses TRBV27 and TRBJ1-1, with 7 bases that match TRBD1. CDR1 MNHEY and CDR2 SMNVEV come from the germline V gene (reference sequence). The CDR3 covers 17 residues. With 5 bases clipped from V and 4 bases from J, the junction kept 16 bases outside the gene matches. The CDR3 here is CASSRDSSGRSGTEAFF. CDR3 DNA sequence: TGTGCCAGCAGTCGGGACAGCTCAGGGCGCTCAGGCACTGAAGCTTTCTTT.

As DNA, the CDR3 is TGTGCCAGTAATGCGGGACAGGGTTCCGAGACCCAGTACTTC. As protein: CASNAGQGSETQYF. The chain joins TRBV19 to TRBJ2-5, with 9 bases identical to TRBD1. V lost 7 bases, J lost 5 bases, and 8 bases stayed unmatched. The V gene's germline CDR1 is LNHDA and CDR2 SQIVND (reference sequence). This CDR3 spans 14 amino acids.

This clonotype was counted many times. The V gene is TRBV5-1, the J gene TRBJ2-3; 12 bases line up with TRBD2. Germline lookup yields CDR1 SGHRS and CDR2 YFSETQ. This CDR3 spans 15 amino acids. V dropped 7 bases and J dropped 0; count of bases not matched to a gene: 3. The CDR3 DNA follows: TGCGCCAGCGGTGGACTAGCGGGGAGCACAGATACGCAGTATTTT. Protein sequence: CASGGLAGSTDTQYF.

This clonotype came up a few times. This chain joins TRBV20-1 and TRBJ2-3, with 9 bases aligning to TRBD2. CDR3 size: 15 residues. With V trimmed by 6 bases and J by 0 bases, 7 bases remained unmatched. The germline V gene has CDR1 DFQATT and CDR2 SNEGSKA (reference sequence). CDR3 residues: CSAVILAGSTDTQYF. The CDR3 DNA is TGCAGTGCCGTCATACTAGCGGGTAGCACAGATACGCAGTATTTT.

This clonotype is deemed medium-sized. This chain uses TRBV7-2 with TRBJ2-1, with TRBD1 matching over 8 bases. This CDR3 is built from 16 residues. V trimming: 3 bases; J trimming: 3 bases; junction bases outside the gene matches: 7. CDR1 and CDR2 (germline): SGHTA, FQGNSA. CDR3: CASSLQGALRYNEQFF. Here the CDR3 DNA reads TGTGCCAGCAGCTTGCAGGGGGCCCTACGCTACAATGAGCAGTTCTTC.

There are many counts of this clonotype. This chain connects TRBV7-9 to TRBJ2-3; 7 bases map to TRBD2. Trimming took 1 base from V and 0 from J; bases not matched to a gene: 10. CDR3 size: 18 residues. CDR1 and CDR2 from the germline V gene are SEHNR and FQNEAQ (reference sequence). The CDR3 loop is CASSLDRGLPQSTDTQYF. Written as DNA, the CDR3 is TGTGCCAGCAGCTTAGACCGGGGACTACCCCAAAGCACAGATACGCAGTATTTT.

This clonotype has at least ten counts. The gene calls are TRBV11-2 and TRBJ2-1; D gene uncertain. The germline gives CDR1 SGHAT, CDR2 FQNNGV. This CDR3 is 11 amino acids long. With 5 bases removed from V and 5 bases from J, the gap between germline ends came to 4 bases. For the CDR3, the DNA is TGTGCCAGCAGCCCCGACAATGAGCAGTTCTTC. Translating it yields CASSPDNEQFF.

This clonotype was counted ten times or more. J is TRBJ2-1 and V is TRBV11-2; D call uncertain. Germline V gene sequence: CDR1 SGHAT, CDR2 FQNNGV. Deletions cut 1 base from V and 5 bases from J, with 9 bases between. The CDR3 length is 14 residues. The CDR3 is CASSLADSDNEQFF. CDR3 nucleotides: TGTGCCAGCAGCTTAGCCGACTCAGACAATGAGCAGTTCTTC.

This clonotype was detected ten times or more. The chain joins TRBV12-3 or TRBV12-4 to TRBJ2-5; TRBD2 matches at 10 bases. Losses at the gene ends were 6 bases for V and 2 bases for J; bases not matched to a gene: 9. The CDR3 spans 16 residues. Written as DNA, the CDR3 is TGTGCCAGCAGCCCCGTGGGACTAGCGCCTCAAGAGACCCAGTACTTC. It codes for CASSPVGLAPQETQYF.

Ten or more counts support this clonotype. This rearrangement joins TRBV27 to TRBJ2-1; 13 nucleotides align to TRBD2. Germline CDR1 MNHEY, CDR2 SMNVEV (reference sequence). This CDR3 is built from 15 residues. Trimming cost V 5 bases and J 6 bases; bases outside gene matches: 4. The CDR3 DNA sequence: TGTGCCAGCAGTCTGGGACTAGCGGGAACCAATGAGCAGTTCTTC. It yields the protein CASSLGLAGTNEQFF.

This clonotype is judged medium-sized. This chain joins TRBV29-1 and TRBJ1-1; D call uncertain. CDR1 is SQVTM and CDR2 is ANQGSEA in the germline V gene. The CDR3 runs 12 residues. Between the trimmed V and J ends, which lost 7 bases and 3 bases, there was a span of 12 bases. The CDR3 loop is CSGQTYDTEAFF. The CDR3 coding sequence is TGCAGCGGGCAAACGTATGACACTGAAGCTTTCTTT.

This clonotype was observed a few times. The chain carries TRBV29-1 and TRBJ1-2; D is uncertain. The V gene's germline CDR1 is SQVTM and CDR2 ANQGSEA. V shed 5 bases and J shed 4 bases, with 23 bases lying between them. This CDR3 has 16 amino acids. The CDR3 loop is CSVWSMDGSFSYGYTF. CDR3 in DNA: TGCAGCGTTTGGAGTATGGACGGATCTTTTTCCTATGGCTACACCTTC.